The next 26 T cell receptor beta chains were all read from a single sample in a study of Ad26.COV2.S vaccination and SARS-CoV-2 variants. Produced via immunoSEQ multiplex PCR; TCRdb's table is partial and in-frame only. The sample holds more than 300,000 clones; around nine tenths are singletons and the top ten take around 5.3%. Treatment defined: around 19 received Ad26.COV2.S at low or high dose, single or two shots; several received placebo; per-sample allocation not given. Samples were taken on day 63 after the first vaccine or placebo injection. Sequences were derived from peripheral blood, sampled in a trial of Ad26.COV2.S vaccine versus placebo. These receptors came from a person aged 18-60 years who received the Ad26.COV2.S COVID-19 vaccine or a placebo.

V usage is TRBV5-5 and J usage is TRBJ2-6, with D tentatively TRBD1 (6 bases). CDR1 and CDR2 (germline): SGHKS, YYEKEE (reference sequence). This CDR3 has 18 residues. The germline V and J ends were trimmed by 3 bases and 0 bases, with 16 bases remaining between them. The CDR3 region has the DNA TGTGCCAGCAGCTGGGGCCCCGGGACACACTCTGGGGCCAACGTCCTGACTTTC. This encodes CASSWGPGTHSGANVLTF.

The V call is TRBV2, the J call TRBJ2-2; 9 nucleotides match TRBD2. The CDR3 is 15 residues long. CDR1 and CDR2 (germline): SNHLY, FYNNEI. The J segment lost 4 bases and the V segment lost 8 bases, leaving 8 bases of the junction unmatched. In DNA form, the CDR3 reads TGTGCCAGCGGTCTTAGCGGGGGCGGCACCGGGGAGCTGTTTTTT. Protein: CASGLSGGGTGELFF.

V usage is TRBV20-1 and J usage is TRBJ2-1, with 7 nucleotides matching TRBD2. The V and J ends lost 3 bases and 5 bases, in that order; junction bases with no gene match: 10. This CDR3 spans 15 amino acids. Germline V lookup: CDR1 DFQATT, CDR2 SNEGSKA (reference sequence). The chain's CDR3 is CSASESGTAHNEQFF. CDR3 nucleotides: TGCAGTGCTAGTGAGAGCGGGACTGCTCACAATGAGCAGTTCTTC.

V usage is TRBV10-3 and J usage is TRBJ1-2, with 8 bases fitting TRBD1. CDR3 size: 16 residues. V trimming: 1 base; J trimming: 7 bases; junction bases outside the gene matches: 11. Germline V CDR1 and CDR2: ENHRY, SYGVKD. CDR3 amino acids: CAISEYSDRDLVGYTF. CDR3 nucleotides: TGTGCCATCAGTGAGTATTCGGACAGGGACTTGGTTGGCTACACCTTC.

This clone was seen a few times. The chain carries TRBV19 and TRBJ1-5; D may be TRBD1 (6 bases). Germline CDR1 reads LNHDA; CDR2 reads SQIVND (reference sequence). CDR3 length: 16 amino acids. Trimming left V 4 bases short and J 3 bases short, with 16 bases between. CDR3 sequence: CASSKGELSYNQPQHF. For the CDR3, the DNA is TGTGCCAGTAGTAAGGGGGAACTTTCATACAATCAGCCCCAGCATTTT.

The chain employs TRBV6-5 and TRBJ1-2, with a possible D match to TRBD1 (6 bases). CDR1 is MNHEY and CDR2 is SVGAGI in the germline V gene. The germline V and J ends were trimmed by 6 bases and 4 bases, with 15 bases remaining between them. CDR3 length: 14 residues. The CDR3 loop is CASSPGVYGYGYTF. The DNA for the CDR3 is TGTGCCAGCAGCCCAGGGGTTTATGGCTATGGCTACACCTTC.

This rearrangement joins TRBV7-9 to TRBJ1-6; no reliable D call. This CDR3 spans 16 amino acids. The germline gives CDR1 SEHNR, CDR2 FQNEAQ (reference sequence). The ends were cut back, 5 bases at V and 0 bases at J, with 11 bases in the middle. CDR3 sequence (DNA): TGTGCCAGCAGCCGAGACGGGAGCTCCTATAATTCACCCCTCCACTTT. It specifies CASSRDGSSYNSPLHF.

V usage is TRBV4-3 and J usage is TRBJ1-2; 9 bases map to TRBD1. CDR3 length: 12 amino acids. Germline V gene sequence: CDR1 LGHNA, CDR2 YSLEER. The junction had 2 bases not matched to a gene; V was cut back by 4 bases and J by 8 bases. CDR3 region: CASSPGQGGYTF. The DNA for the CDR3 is TGCGCCAGCAGCCCGGGACAGGGCGGCTACACCTTC.

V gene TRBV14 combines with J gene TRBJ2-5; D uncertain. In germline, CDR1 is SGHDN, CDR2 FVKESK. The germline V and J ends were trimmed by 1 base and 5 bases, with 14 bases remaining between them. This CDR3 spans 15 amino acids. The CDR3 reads CASSQVPSGAETQYF. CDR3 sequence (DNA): TGTGCCAGCAGCCAAGTCCCGTCGGGCGCGGAGACCCAGTACTTC.

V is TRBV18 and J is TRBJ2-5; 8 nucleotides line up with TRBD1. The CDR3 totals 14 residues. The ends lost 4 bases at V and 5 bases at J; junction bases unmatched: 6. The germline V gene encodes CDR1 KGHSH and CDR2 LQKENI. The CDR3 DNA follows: TGTGCCAGCTCACTGGACAGGGCGAGGGAGACCCAGTACTTC. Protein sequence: CASSLDRARETQYF.

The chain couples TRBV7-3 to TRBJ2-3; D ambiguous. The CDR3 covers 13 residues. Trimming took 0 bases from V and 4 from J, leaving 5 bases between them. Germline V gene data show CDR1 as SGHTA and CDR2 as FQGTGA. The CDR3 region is CASSLTAPDTQYF. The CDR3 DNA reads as TGTGCCAGCAGCTTAACAGCCCCAGATACGCAGTATTTT. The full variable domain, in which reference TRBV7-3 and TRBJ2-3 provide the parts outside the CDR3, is GAGVSQTPSNKVTEKGKYVELRCDPISGHTALYWYRQSLGQGPEFLIYFQGTGAADDSGLPNDRFFAVRPEGSVSTLKIQRTERGDSAVYLCASSLTAPDTQYFGPGTRLTVL.

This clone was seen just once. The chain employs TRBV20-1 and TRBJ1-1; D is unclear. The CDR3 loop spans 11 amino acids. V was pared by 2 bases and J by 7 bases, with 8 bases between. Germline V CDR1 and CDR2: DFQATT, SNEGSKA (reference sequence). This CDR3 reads CSARSEGEAFF. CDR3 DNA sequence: TGCAGTGCTAGATCCGAAGGTGAAGCTTTCTTT.

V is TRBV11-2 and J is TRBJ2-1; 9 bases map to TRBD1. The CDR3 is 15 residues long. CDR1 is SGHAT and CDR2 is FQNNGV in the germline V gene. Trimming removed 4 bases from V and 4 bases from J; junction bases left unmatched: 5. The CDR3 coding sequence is TGTGCCAGCAGCTCCGGGACAGGGCGTTACAATGAGCAGTTCTTC. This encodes CASSSGTGRYNEQFF.

The DNA for the CDR3 is TGTGCCAGCAGTGAGTTTTCTTTCGGGGTACTAGGAGGCTACACCTTC. Its protein product is CASSEFSFGVLGGYTF. The chain recombines TRBV6-4 with TRBJ1-2; D call uncertain. This CDR3 region has 16 residues. V shed 3 bases and J shed 8 bases, with 22 bases lying between them. Germline V CDR1 and CDR2: MRHNA, SNTAGT.

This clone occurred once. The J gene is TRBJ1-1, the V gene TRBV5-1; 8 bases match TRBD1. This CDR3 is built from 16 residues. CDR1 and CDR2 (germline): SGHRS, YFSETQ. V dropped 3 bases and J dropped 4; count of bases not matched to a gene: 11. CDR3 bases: TGCGCCAGCAGCTCCCCTGACAGGGGTGTTGTCACTGAAGCTTTCTTT. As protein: CASSSPDRGVVTEAFF.

CDR3 in DNA: TGTGCCAGTAGCACAGGGGCTGGGGCCAACGTCCTGACTTTC. Translating it yields CASSTGAGANVLTF. The chain combines TRBV19 with TRBJ2-6; 7 nucleotides agree with TRBD1. The CDR3 sequence is 14 residues long. V shed 6 bases, J shed 2 bases, and the junction held 1 base outside the gene matches. The germline gives CDR1 LNHDA, CDR2 SQIVND (reference sequence).

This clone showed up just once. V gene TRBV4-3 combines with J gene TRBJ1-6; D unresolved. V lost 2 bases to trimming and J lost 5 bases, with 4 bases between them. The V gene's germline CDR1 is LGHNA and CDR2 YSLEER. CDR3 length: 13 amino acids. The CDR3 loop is CASSQFHNSPLHF. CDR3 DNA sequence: TGCGCCAGCAGCCAATTTCATAATTCACCCCTCCACTTT.

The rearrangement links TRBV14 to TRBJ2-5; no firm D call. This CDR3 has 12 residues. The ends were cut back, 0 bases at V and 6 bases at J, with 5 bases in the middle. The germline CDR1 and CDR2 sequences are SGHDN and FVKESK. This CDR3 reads CASSQDRKTQYF. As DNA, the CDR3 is TGTGCCAGCAGCCAAGATAGGAAGACCCAGTACTTC.

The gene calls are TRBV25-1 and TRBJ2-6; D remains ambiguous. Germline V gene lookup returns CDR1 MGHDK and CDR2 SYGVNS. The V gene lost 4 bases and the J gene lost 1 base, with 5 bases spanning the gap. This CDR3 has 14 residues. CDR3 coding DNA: TGTGCCAGCAGTGGGTATTCTGGGGCCAACGTCCTGACTTTC. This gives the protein CASSGYSGANVLTF.

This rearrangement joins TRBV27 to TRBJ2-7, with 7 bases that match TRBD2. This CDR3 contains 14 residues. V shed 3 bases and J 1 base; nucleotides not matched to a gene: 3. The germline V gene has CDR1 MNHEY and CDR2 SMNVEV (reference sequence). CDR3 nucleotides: TGTGCCAGCAGTTTCCAGCGGGATTCCTACGAGCAGTACTTC. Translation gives CASSFQRDSYEQYF.

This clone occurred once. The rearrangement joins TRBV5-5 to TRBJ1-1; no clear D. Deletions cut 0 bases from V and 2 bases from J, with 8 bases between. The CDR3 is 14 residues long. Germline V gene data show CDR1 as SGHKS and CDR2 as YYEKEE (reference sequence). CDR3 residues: CASSLGGFNTEAFF. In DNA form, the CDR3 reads TGTGCCAGCAGCTTGGGTGGGTTTAACACTGAAGCTTTCTTT.

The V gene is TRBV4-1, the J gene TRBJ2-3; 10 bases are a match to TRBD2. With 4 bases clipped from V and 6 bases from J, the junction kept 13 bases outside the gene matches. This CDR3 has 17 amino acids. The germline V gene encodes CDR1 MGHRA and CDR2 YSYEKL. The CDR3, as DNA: TGCGCCAGCAGCCCCTTAGGGAGCGGGAGGGCATCCGATACGCAGTATTTT. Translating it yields CASSPLGSGRASDTQYF.

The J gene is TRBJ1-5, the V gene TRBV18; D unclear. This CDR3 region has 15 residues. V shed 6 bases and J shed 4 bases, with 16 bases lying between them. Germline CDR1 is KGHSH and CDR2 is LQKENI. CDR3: CASSATDGLNQPQHF. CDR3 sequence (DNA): TGTGCCAGCTCCGCGACGGACGGGCTAAATCAGCCCCAGCATTTT.

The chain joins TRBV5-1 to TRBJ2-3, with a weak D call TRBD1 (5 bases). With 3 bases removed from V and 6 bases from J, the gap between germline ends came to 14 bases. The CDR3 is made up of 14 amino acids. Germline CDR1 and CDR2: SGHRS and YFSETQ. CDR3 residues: CASSSDNRIDTQYF. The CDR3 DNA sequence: TGCGCCAGCAGCTCGGACAATAGGATCGATACGCAGTATTTT.

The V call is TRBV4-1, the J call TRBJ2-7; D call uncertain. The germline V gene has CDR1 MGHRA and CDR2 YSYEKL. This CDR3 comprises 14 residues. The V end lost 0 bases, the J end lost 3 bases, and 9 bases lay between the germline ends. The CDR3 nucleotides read TGCGCCAGCAGCCAAGATGCAGCCGACTACGAGCAGTACTTC. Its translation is CASSQDAADYEQYF.

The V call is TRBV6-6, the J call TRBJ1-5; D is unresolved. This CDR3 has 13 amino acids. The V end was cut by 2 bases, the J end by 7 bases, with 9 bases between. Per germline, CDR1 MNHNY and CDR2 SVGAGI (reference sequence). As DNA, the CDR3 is TGTGCCAGCAGTTACCCCCCCAAACAGCCCCAGCATTTT. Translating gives CASSYPPKQPQHF.